The clone carrying this T cell receptor (beta chain) was detected a few times. Its antigen is not identified. Germline lookup yields CDR1 SGHVS and CDR2 FQNEAQ. The CDR3 has 13 amino acids. Trimming took 5 bases from V and 8 from J, leaving 14 bases between them. The data stem from a study of vaccination effects on CD4 cells after COVID-19. TCRdb's table, derived via immunoSEQ multiplex PCR, lists solely in-frame clones and lacks some. The data show roughly 25,000 clones, roughly 69% seen once. After expansion with viral peptide pools in the ViraFEST assay, antigen-specific CD4+ T cells were sequenced. Following an approximately ten-day culture, CD4+ T cells were purified. Sometime from March through December 2020, the person acquired a SARS-CoV-2 infection that PCR confirmed.

V is TRBV7-8 and J is TRBJ2-3; possibly TRBD2 for D (6 bases). The sequence was collected from a human donor who had a prior SARS-CoV-2 infection. The sequencing here drew on CD4+ T cells from PBMCs cultured with SARS-CoV-2 spike peptides, taken before COVID-19 vaccination. The CDR3 here is CASSPGTEGTQYF. CDR3 nucleotide sequence: TGTGCCAGCAGCCCTGGGACTGAGGGTACGCAGTATTTT.